This T cell receptor (beta chain) was sequenced for a study of T-cell reconstitution after alpha-beta-depleted transplantation in children. As concerns this clonotype: Its target is unknown.

General study findings and limits: Among T cells one year after transplant, newly produced cells accounted for most counts and diversity. Several hundred expanded graft clones reportedly were the source of alpha-beta T cells about two months after transplant. TCRbeta diversity was high at day 60 in some patients (a result of surviving recipient T cells and thymic progenitors).

Researchers prepared the TCRbeta library using unique molecular identifiers, the study reports. A single record per CDR3 protein comes from TCRdb applying MiXCR to the PCR reads. This sample has around 250,000 distinct CDR3 sequences, with more than 20% found just once. The source of this sequence is a girl aged 2 to 9 with Fanconi anemia, due to receive a stem cell transplant. Sequenced material: PBMCs, taken before TCRalphabeta/CD19-depleted stem cell transplant.

For the CDR3, the DNA is TGTGCCAGCAGCGACCCCTACGAGCAGTACTTC. Encoded protein: CASSDPYEQYF. The rearrangement links TRBV21-1 to TRBJ2-7. TRBV21-1 is classified as a pseudogene. The CDR3 runs to 11 residues.